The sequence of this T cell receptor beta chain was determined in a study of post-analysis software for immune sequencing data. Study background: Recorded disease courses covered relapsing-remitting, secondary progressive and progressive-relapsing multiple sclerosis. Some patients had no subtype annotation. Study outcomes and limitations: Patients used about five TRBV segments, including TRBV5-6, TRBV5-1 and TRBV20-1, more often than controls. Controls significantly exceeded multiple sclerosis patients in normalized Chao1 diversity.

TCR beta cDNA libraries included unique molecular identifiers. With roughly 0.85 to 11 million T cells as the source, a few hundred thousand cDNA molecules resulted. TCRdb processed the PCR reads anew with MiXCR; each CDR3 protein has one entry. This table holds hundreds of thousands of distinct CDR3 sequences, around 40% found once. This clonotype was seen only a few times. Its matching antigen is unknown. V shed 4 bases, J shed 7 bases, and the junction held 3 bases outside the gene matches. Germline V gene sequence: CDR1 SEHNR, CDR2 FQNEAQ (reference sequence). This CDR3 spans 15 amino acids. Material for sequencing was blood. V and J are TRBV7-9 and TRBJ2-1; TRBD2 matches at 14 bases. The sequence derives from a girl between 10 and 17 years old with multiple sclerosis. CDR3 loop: CASSWTSGRLNEQFF. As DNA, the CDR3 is TGTGCCAGCAGCTGGACTAGCGGGAGGTTGAATGAGCAGTTCTTC.